These 25 T cell receptor beta chains share one sample of origin, sequenced in a study of T cell responses to AZD1222 COVID-19 vaccine. TCRdb's table, derived via immunoSEQ multiplex PCR, lists solely in-frame clones and lacks some. Among roughly 140,000 clones, approximately 90% were seen once, and the ten largest hold under 5.5%. The sequences come from peripheral blood, collected on day 0 of AZD1222 vaccination. All receptors derive from an adult in good health.

The chain couples TRBV28 to TRBJ1-1, with 7 bases aligning to TRBD1. The trim removed 4 bases at V and 1 base at J, leaving 6 bases unmatched. The CDR3 is made up of 15 amino acids. Germline-derived CDR1 and CDR2 are MDHEN and SYDVKM. The chain's CDR3 is CASSSYRGKNTEAFF. The CDR3, as DNA: TGTGCCAGCAGTTCATACAGGGGAAAGAACACTGAAGCTTTCTTT.

The V and J genes are TRBV4-2 and TRBJ2-7; no reliable D call. Trimming removed 0 bases from V and 7 bases from J, with 4 bases in between. Germline V CDR1 and CDR2: LGHNA, YNFKEQ. The CDR3 runs 11 residues. CDR3 region: CASSQETEQYF. CDR3 DNA: TGTGCCAGCAGCCAAGAAACAGAGCAGTACTTC.

The V gene is TRBV6-2 or TRBV6-3, the J gene TRBJ1-1, with unresolved D. The germline V gene encodes CDR1 MNHEY and CDR2 SVGEGT. The V end was cut by 5 bases, the J end by 8 bases, with 9 bases between. The CDR3 spans 11 residues. This CDR3 reads CASSSPWEAFF. Here the CDR3 DNA reads TGTGCCAGCAGTAGTCCGTGGGAAGCTTTCTTT.

J is TRBJ2-7 and V is TRBV4-1; 9 bases fit TRBD1. The germline V gene has CDR1 MGHRA and CDR2 YSYEKL. J gave up 2 bases and V 0 bases, and 2 bases lay outside the gene matches. CDR3 size: 15 residues. CDR3 nucleotide sequence: TGCGCCAGCAGCCAAGAGGGACAGGGAGCCTACGAGCAGTACTTC. Encoded protein: CASSQEGQGAYEQYF.

This clone appeared once. V is TRBV6-5 and J is TRBJ2-2; D remains ambiguous. Trimming cost V 2 bases and J 1 base, with 8 bases left between them. This CDR3 spans 15 amino acids. CDR1 MNHEY and CDR2 SVGAGI come from the germline V gene. In DNA, the CDR3 is TGTGCCAGCAGTTACGTCCCAGGGAACACCGGGGAGCTGTTTTTT. Protein product: CASSYVPGNTGELFF.

This clone has a single count. This chain links TRBV28 with TRBJ2-7; 11 bases fit TRBD2. Germline V gene lookup returns CDR1 MDHEN and CDR2 SYDVKM. The CDR3 has 15 residues. Unmatched junction bases numbered 7, after V lost 6 bases and J lost 3 bases. This chain's CDR3 is CASSAGLAGVYEQYF. The CDR3, as DNA: TGTGCCAGCAGCGCAGGACTAGCGGGTGTCTACGAGCAGTACTTC. The full variable domain, its missing parts supplied by reference TRBV28 and TRBJ2-7, is DVKVTQSSRYLVKRTGEKVFLECVQDMDHENMFWYRQDPGLGLRLIYFSYDVKMKEKGDIPEGYSVSREKKERFSLILESASTNQTSMYLCASSAGLAGVYEQYFGPGTRLTVT.

This clone was recorded once. The V and J genes are TRBV10-3 and TRBJ2-4, with 7 bases identical to TRBD2. V shed 4 bases, J shed 7 bases, and the junction held 13 bases outside the gene matches. This CDR3 comprises 16 residues. The germline V gene has CDR1 ENHRY and CDR2 SYGVKD. The CDR3 loop is CAISGTGGGPGNIQYF. As DNA, the CDR3 is TGTGCCATCAGTGGGACCGGGGGAGGGCCGGGGAACATTCAGTACTTC.

The V gene is TRBV6-2 or TRBV6-3, the J gene TRBJ2-7; D remains unclear. V was pared by 2 bases and J by 5 bases, with 7 bases between. The length of the CDR3 is 12 residues. Per germline, CDR1 MNHEY and CDR2 SVGEGT. CDR3 region: CASSYPSNEQYF. CDR3 nucleotides: TGTGCCAGCAGTTACCCATCTAACGAGCAGTACTTC.

The chain recombines TRBV28 with TRBJ1-2; D is undetermined. V was cut by 3 bases and J by 3 bases, with 14 bases left in between. The germline gives CDR1 MDHEN, CDR2 SYDVKM. The CDR3 contains 15 residues. CDR3 sequence reads: CASSFIGEEYYGYTF. The CDR3 region has the DNA TGTGCCAGCAGTTTTATTGGGGAGGAGTACTATGGCTACACCTTC.

This chain uses TRBV11-2 with TRBJ2-1, with D possibly being TRBD1 (6 bases). Germline values: CDR1 SGHAT, CDR2 FQNNGV. There are 18 residues in the CDR3. Trimming left V 6 bases short and J 0 bases short, with 21 bases between. In DNA, the CDR3 is TGTGCCAGCAGACAAAATCCGGGACAAATGTTCTCCTACAATGAGCAGTTCTTC. Translation gives CASRQNPGQMFSYNEQFF.

The V and J genes are TRBV28 and TRBJ1-2, with D perhaps TRBD1 (5 bases). Germline CDR1 MDHEN, CDR2 SYDVKM. V lost 8 bases, J lost 0 bases, and 19 bases lay in between. The CDR3 length is 16 residues. The CDR3: CASFYDRDLANYGYTF. CDR3 DNA sequence: TGTGCCAGCTTTTACGACAGAGACTTAGCTAACTATGGCTACACCTTC.

This clone has a single count. This rearrangement joins TRBV5-4 to TRBJ2-1; TRBD2 matches at 12 bases. This CDR3 region has 15 residues. Germline CDR1 is SGHNT and CDR2 is YYREEE (reference sequence). V gave up 4 bases and J gave up 8 bases; unmatched junction bases: 7. The chain's CDR3 is CASSPTSGRFDEQFF. DNA of the CDR3: TGTGCCAGCAGCCCCACTAGCGGGAGGTTCGATGAGCAGTTCTTC.

This chain links TRBV5-8 with TRBJ1-4, with D perhaps matching TRBD1 (5 bases). This CDR3 region has 16 residues. V was clipped by 0 bases and J by 0 bases, with 9 bases between them. Germline-derived CDR1 and CDR2 are SGHTS and YDEGEE. The CDR3 loop reads CASSLGQIATNEKLFF. The CDR3 nucleotides read TGTGCCAGCAGCTTGGGACAGATTGCAACTAATGAAAAACTGTTTTTT.

The V and J genes are TRBV28 and TRBJ2-7; 8 bases match TRBD1. This CDR3 is 14 amino acids long. V gave up 6 bases and J gave up 5 bases; unmatched junction bases: 9. Per germline, CDR1 MDHEN and CDR2 SYDVKM. The CDR3 loop reads CASSPGDRGNEQYF. In DNA form, the CDR3 reads TGTGCCAGCAGCCCTGGCGACAGGGGAAACGAGCAGTACTTC. Full variable domain (outside the CDR3, taken from reference TRBV28 and TRBJ2-7): DVKVTQSSRYLVKRTGEKVFLECVQDMDHENMFWYRQDPGLGLRLIYFSYDVKMKEKGDIPEGYSVSREKKERFSLILESASTNQTSMYLCASSPGDRGNEQYFGPGTRLTVT.

Only one count was recorded for this clone. J is TRBJ1-5 and V is TRBV29-1; tentatively, D is TRBD1 (5 bases). CDR1 and CDR2 (germline): SQVTM, ANQGSEA. The CDR3 is 12 amino acids. V lost 5 bases and J lost 7, with 12 bases in between. The DNA of the CDR3 is TGCAGCGTTTCAGGGCAAGGGCAGCCCCAGCATTTT. This gives the protein CSVSGQGQPQHF.

This chain joins TRBV19 and TRBJ1-1, with 8 nucleotides matching TRBD1. The CDR3 covers 14 residues. Looked up from germline, CDR1 is LNHDA and CDR2 is SQIVND (reference sequence). With 5 bases clipped from V and 6 bases from J, the junction kept 8 bases outside the gene matches. CDR3 nucleotides: TGTGCCAGTAGTTTTGGACAGGGATGGCCTGAAGCTTTCTTT. Amino acids: CASSFGQGWPEAFF.

This sequence joins TRBV10-3 and TRBJ1-1, with 9 bases matching TRBD1. The CDR3 has 13 amino acids. Trimming took 7 bases from V and 4 from J; bases not matched to a gene: 4. Germline loops: CDR1 ENHRY, CDR2 SYGVKD. CDR3 loop: CAITTDRGTEAFF. CDR3 in DNA: TGTGCCATCACTACGGACAGGGGCACTGAAGCTTTCTTT.

The V call is TRBV6-6, the J call TRBJ2-5, with 9 bases fitting TRBD1. J lost 5 bases, V lost 5 bases, and 9 bases had no gene match. The CDR3 sequence is 15 residues long. Germline loops: CDR1 MNHNY, CDR2 SVGAGI (reference sequence). This CDR3 reads CASSPRQGGLETQYF. The CDR3 DNA reads TGTGCCAGCAGTCCTAGACAGGGGGGATTGGAGACCCAGTACTTC.

The V and J genes are TRBV19 and TRBJ2-7, with 9 bases aligning to TRBD1. The trim removed 6 bases at V and 1 base at J, leaving 7 bases unmatched. The germline gives CDR1 LNHDA, CDR2 SQIVND (reference sequence). This CDR3 contains 15 residues. Here the CDR3 reads CASRTTGGASYEQYF. The CDR3 region has the DNA TGTGCCAGTAGGACAACAGGGGGCGCTTCCTACGAGCAGTACTTC. Variable domain in full (rest from reference TRBV19 and TRBJ2-7): DGGITQSPKYLFRKEGQNVTLSCEQNLNHDAMYWYRQDPGQGLRLIYYSQIVNDFQKGDIAEGYSVSREKKESFPLTVTSAQKNPTAFYLCASRTTGGASYEQYFGPGTRLTVT.

This chain links TRBV5-4 with TRBJ1-6, with D perhaps matching TRBD1 (5 bases). V shed 0 bases and J shed 7 bases, with 17 bases lying between them. This CDR3 has 17 residues. The germline V gene has CDR1 SGHNT and CDR2 YYREEE (reference sequence). CDR3 residues: CASSLGVTGPLNSPLHF. CDR3 coding DNA: TGTGCCAGCAGCTTGGGGGTTACAGGTCCCCTAAATTCACCCCTCCACTTT. Based on the CDR3 plus reference TRBV5-4 and TRBJ1-6, the full variable domain is ETGVTQSPTHLIKTRGQQVTLRCSSQSGHNTVSWYQQALGQGPQFIFQYYREEENGRGNFPPRFSGLQFPNYSSELNVNALELDDSALYLCASSLGVTGPLNSPLHFGNGTRLTVT.

The chain links TRBV6-2 or TRBV6-3 to TRBJ2-7; D is undetermined. The length of the CDR3 is 11 residues. Germline values: CDR1 MNHEY, CDR2 SVGEGT. V lost 5 bases and J 1 base, leaving 3 bases between the germline ends. The DNA for the CDR3 is TGTGCCAGCAGTAATTCCTACGAGCAGTACTTC. The encoded protein is CASSNSYEQYF.

This chain uses TRBV5-4 with TRBJ1-2; no firm D call. This CDR3 is 11 amino acids long. Germline CDR1 and CDR2: SGHNT and YYREEE (reference sequence). V gave up 1 base and J gave up 7 bases, with 5 bases separating them. In DNA form, the CDR3 reads TGTGCCAGCAGCTTGCATACTGGCTACACCTTC. Translation: CASSLHTGYTF.

This sequence joins TRBV7-2 and TRBJ2-1, with TRBD2 as a possible D gene (6 bases). The germline gives CDR1 SGHTA, CDR2 FQGNSA. V gave up 5 bases and J gave up 4 bases, with 15 bases separating them. The CDR3 runs 15 residues. CDR3: CASSPGGTGYNEQFF. The CDR3 bases are TGTGCCAGCAGCCCCGGGGGAACTGGTTACAATGAGCAGTTCTTC.

The rearrangement uses TRBV7-9 and TRBJ1-2, with D uncertain. This CDR3 spans 13 amino acids. V gave up 5 bases and J gave up 0 bases, with 7 bases separating them. Germline values: CDR1 SEHNR, CDR2 FQNEAQ (reference sequence). As DNA, the CDR3 is TGTGCCAGCAGCCCTGAAGCTAACTATGGCTACACCTTC. Translated, it gives CASSPEANYGYTF.

This clone was counted once. In DNA, the CDR3 is TGTGCCAGCAGCTTGGGTGCAATCTATAATTCACCCCTCCACTTT. Amino acid sequence: CASSLGAIYNSPLHF. The chain carries TRBV5-8 and TRBJ1-6; D not certain. With 0 bases removed from V and 3 bases from J, the gap between germline ends came to 7 bases. From germline, CDR1 is SGHTS and CDR2 YDEGEE. The CDR3 is 15 residues long.